This T cell receptor beta chain appears in the sequencing data of a study of blood T cell repertoires in COVID-19. Clones were sequenced by immunoSEQ multiplex PCR, and TCRdb holds only the in-frame ones, with some missing. This repertoire shows fewer than 85,000 clones, over 75% found once; its top ten account for 5% to 6.5%. Germline CDR1 and CDR2: KGHSH and LQKENI. V shed 6 bases, J shed 3 bases, and the junction held 15 bases outside the gene matches. The CDR3 extends over 17 amino acids. The specimen sequenced was peripheral blood. The chain employs TRBV18 and TRBJ2-7, with 9 positions matching TRBD1. The source is a man between 45 and 60 years old with active COVID-19. The CDR3 sequence: CASSLIGAGTGYYEQYF. The CDR3 DNA follows: TGTGCCAGCTCCCTGATCGGGGCCGGGACAGGGTACTACGAGCAGTACTTC.